This TCR beta chain was recorded in a study of blood T cell repertoires in COVID-19. Study at large: There were acute and convalescent COVID-19 samples, and they came from the United States, Italy and Spain. PBMCs, B-cell-depleted T cells, or T cells were the source of the cDNA or gDNA that made up the material.

Authors' processing steps: Estimates of nucleated cell counts were drawn from the amplification of reference gene primers. Assay used: immunoSEQ multiplex PCR; TCRdb lists only in-frame clones, some missing. D and trimming were read from the DNA, whereas the V and J calls and clone size are those reported in that table. The table shows over 65,000 clones, with 90% occurring only once. V was cut by 6 bases and J by 13 bases, with 18 bases left in between. Germline V CDR1 and CDR2: SQVTM, ANQGSEA. There are 11 residues in the CDR3. The chain couples TRBV29-1 to TRBJ1-1; D remains unclear. Sequencing was carried out using peripheral blood. This receptor was obtained from a human donor in a cohort sampled during active COVID-19. CDR3 sequence: CSVMSARRVFF. CDR3 nucleotides: TGCAGCGTAATGTCAGCCCGGCGGGTTTTCTTT.